The 25 T cell receptor beta chains given below trace back to one sample, sequenced in a study of cytomegalovirus exposure and HLA in healthy donors. Use of 60 Vbeta and 13 Jbeta primers characterized the PCR. Profiling relied on immunoSEQ multiplex PCR, and the TCRdb table lists in-frame clones only, not all of them. The sample shows 110,000 to 150,000 clones, roughly four fifths of them seen only once. Material: PBMCs. The receptor source for this set is a woman aged 55 to 70 in good health and CMV-seropositive.

The rearrangement links TRBV21-1 to TRBJ2-7; no check of the table's D call, TRBD1, against the DNA was made. TRBV21-1 is termed a pseudogene. This CDR3 has 17 amino acids. This chain's CDR3 is CASSKFRQGSLSYEQYF. CDR3 bases: TGTGCCAGCAGCAAATTTCGACAGGGGTCCCTATCATACGAGCAGTACTTC.

V and J are TRBV7-3 and TRBJ1-1; D is undetermined. Germline V gives CDR1 SGHTA, CDR2 FQGTGA. The CDR3 covers 13 residues. Deletions cut 4 bases from V and 2 bases from J, with 8 bases between. CDR3 amino acids: CASSSDYNTEAFF. For the CDR3, the DNA is TGTGCCAGCAGCTCGGACTATAACACTGAAGCTTTCTTT.

The J gene is TRBJ1-6, the V gene TRBV15; D is perhaps TRBD1 (5 bases). Germline V gene sequence: CDR1 LNHNV, CDR2 YYDKDF (reference sequence). The V and J ends lost 0 bases and 8 bases respectively, with 11 bases between them. The CDR3 runs to 15 residues. CDR3 nucleotides: TGTGCCACCAGCAGAGATGGCGGGGGTTATTCACCCCTCCACTTT. This translates into CATSRDGGGYSPLHF.

This sequence joins TRBV10-3 and TRBJ2-7; TRBD1 is a possible D gene (7 bases). CDR1 and CDR2 from the germline V gene are ENHRY and SYGVKD. The CDR3 runs to 16 residues. V lost 6 bases to trimming and J lost 1 base, with 19 bases between them. CDR3 amino acids: CAISQGGQTLSYEQYF. The CDR3 DNA reads TGTGCCATCAGCCAGGGGGGCCAAACTCTATCCTACGAGCAGTACTTC.

This chain links TRBV28 with TRBJ1-1; D remains unclear. V was shortened by 7 bases and J by 2 bases, with 11 bases between the two germline ends. Germline V CDR1 and CDR2: MDHEN, SYDVKM. CDR3 length equals 13 residues. Written as DNA, the CDR3 is TGTGCCAGCAACCGGGGAGCCAACACTGAAGCTTTCTTT. It is translated as CASNRGANTEAFF. The complete variable domain, with remaining parts taken from reference TRBV28 and TRBJ1-1, reads DVKVTQSSRYLVKRTGEKVFLECVQDMDHENMFWYRQDPGLGLRLIYFSYDVKMKEKGDIPEGYSVSREKKERFSLILESASTNQTSMYLCASNRGANTEAFFGQGTRLTVV.

The table lists this clone with a count of one. The rearrangement links TRBV13 to TRBJ1-1, with D unresolved. The germline V gene has CDR1 PRHDT and CDR2 FYEKMQ (reference sequence). The CDR3 is 11 amino acids. V lost 10 bases and J lost 4, with 10 bases in between. The CDR3 coding sequence is TGTGCCATCCAGGTAGTCACTGAAGCTTTCTTT. This codes for CAIQVVTEAFF.

This clone was seen more than once but under ten times. The rearrangement joins TRBV19 to TRBJ2-3, with 10 bases lining up with TRBD2. The germline gives CDR1 LNHDA, CDR2 SQIVND (reference sequence). The length of the CDR3 is 14 residues. Trimming removed 4 bases from V and 5 bases from J; junction bases left unmatched: 3. The CDR3 DNA is TGTGCCAGTAGTAAAGCGGGAGGGGGAGATACGCAGTATTTT. Encoded protein: CASSKAGGGDTQYF.

The chain is built from TRBV7-3 and TRBJ2-1, with TRBD2 matching 7 bases. Germline values: CDR1 SGHTA, CDR2 FQGTGA. The CDR3 sequence is 13 residues long. The J segment lost 10 bases and the V segment lost 1 base, leaving 4 bases of the junction unmatched. CDR3 sequence: CASSLITGGEQFF. The DNA of the CDR3 is TGTGCCAGCAGCTTAATTACCGGGGGGGAGCAGTTCTTC. The full variable domain, in which reference TRBV7-3 and TRBJ2-1 provide the parts outside the CDR3, is GAGVSQTPSNKVTEKGKYVELRCDPISGHTALYWYRQSLGQGPEFLIYFQGTGAADDSGLPNDRFFAVRPEGSVSTLKIQRTERGDSAVYLCASSLITGGEQFFGPGTRLTVL.

The rearrangement links TRBV7-2 to TRBJ2-1; weak D call: TRBD2 (7 bases). CDR1 and CDR2 from the germline V gene are SGHTA and FQGNSA. The CDR3 is 14 residues long. V shed 6 bases and J shed 7 bases, with 16 bases lying between them. In nucleotides, the CDR3 is TGTGCCAGCAGAGACCCCGGGGGGCGGAATGAGCAGTTCTTC. Translating it yields CASRDPGGRNEQFF.

This clone was seen a handful of times. This chain links TRBV6-1 with TRBJ1-5; tentatively, D is TRBD1 (6 bases). CDR1 is MNHNS and CDR2 is SASEGT in the germline V gene. Trimming pared 3 bases from V and 0 bases from J, leaving 12 bases between. The CDR3 runs to 16 residues. CDR3 residues: CASSDTGWVSNQPQHF. In DNA, the CDR3 is TGTGCCAGCAGTGACACAGGGTGGGTTAGCAATCAGCCCCAGCATTTT.

The chain has TRBV18 and TRBJ2-1; possible D gene TRBD1, 5 bases. With 3 bases removed from V and 4 bases from J, the gap between germline ends came to 13 bases. The CDR3 is made up of 15 amino acids. Germline CDR1 and CDR2: KGHSH and LQKENI. Here the CDR3 DNA reads TGTGCCAGCTCACCCAGGGCCTTGGCATACAATGAGCAGTTCTTC. Its translation: CASSPRALAYNEQFF.

V usage is TRBV7-2 and J usage is TRBJ2-3; 10 nucleotides match TRBD2. The CDR3 runs 15 residues. Germline V gene lookup returns CDR1 SGHTA and CDR2 FQGNSA. V trimming: 2 bases; J trimming: 8 bases; junction bases outside the gene matches: 7. CDR3 sequence: CASSLSWLAGVTQYF. As DNA, the CDR3 is TGTGCCAGCAGCTTAAGTTGGCTAGCGGGGGTTACGCAGTATTTT.

The rearrangement uses TRBV27 and TRBJ2-7, with D possibly being TRBD1 (5 bases). This CDR3 has 16 amino acids. Trimming stripped 4 bases from V and 6 bases from J, with 22 bases between. Germline CDR1 and CDR2: MNHEY and SMNVEV (reference sequence). The CDR3 spells CASSSLTGPLLGEQYF. DNA of the CDR3: TGTGCCAGCAGTTCCCTAACAGGCCCCCTGTTGGGCGAGCAGTACTTC.

The V and J genes are TRBV10-3 and TRBJ1-3; no firm D call. Germline CDR1 reads ENHRY; CDR2 reads SYGVKD. This CDR3 comprises 13 residues. Trimming left V 8 bases short and J 2 bases short, with 10 bases between. The chain's CDR3 is CAISYSPGNTIYF. CDR3 in DNA: TGTGCCATCTCGTACAGCCCTGGAAACACCATATATTTT.

The genes are TRBV6-1 and TRBJ2-5, with TRBD1 matching 11 bases. The CDR3 has 15 amino acids. The trim removed 6 bases at V and 1 base at J, leaving 4 bases unmatched. Germline-derived CDR1 and CDR2 are MNHNS and SASEGT. In DNA, the CDR3 is TGTGCCAGCAGAAGCGGGACAGGGGGCCAAGAGACCCAGTACTTC. Translating gives CASRSGTGGQETQYF.

The CDR3 is CAWRTMGGGTEAFF. As DNA, the CDR3 is TGTGCCTGGAGGACCATGGGGGGGGGCACTGAAGCTTTCTTT. The chain uses TRBV30 and TRBJ1-1; a possible D gene is TRBD1 (5 bases). From germline, CDR1 is GTSNPN and CDR2 SVGIG (reference sequence). The CDR3 is 14 amino acids. V lost 3 bases, J lost 4 bases, and 15 bases lay in between. The full variable domain, in which reference TRBV30 and TRBJ1-1 provide the parts outside the CDR3, is SQTIHQWPATLVQPVGSPLSLECTVEGTSNPNLYWYRQAAGRGLQLLFYSVGIGQISSEVPQNLSASRPQDRQFILSSKKLLLSDSGFYLCAWRTMGGGTEAFFGQGTRLTVV.

With respect to this clone: At the DNA level, this CDR3 is encoded by other sequences in the same sample as well. The V gene is TRBV28, the J gene TRBJ1-2, with 8 positions matching TRBD1. The CDR3 is 13 amino acids. Looked up from germline, CDR1 is MDHEN and CDR2 is SYDVKM. Unmatched junction bases numbered 3, after V lost 6 bases and J lost 3 bases. The CDR3: CASSQTGDYGYTF. The CDR3 DNA sequence: TGTGCCAGCAGCCAGACAGGGGACTATGGCTACACCTTC.

The chain couples TRBV15 to TRBJ1-2; no clear D. The CDR3 covers 14 residues. Germline V gives CDR1 LNHNV, CDR2 YYDKDF (reference sequence). V was pared by 0 bases and J by 8 bases, with 13 bases between. The CDR3 nucleotides read TGTGCCACCAGCAGAGACGGCCGGATGGAGGGCTACACCTTC. Protein product: CATSRDGRMEGYTF.

This clone was detected once. This chain links TRBV27 with TRBJ2-7; TRBD2 agrees at 10 bases. This CDR3 comprises 14 residues. The V and J ends lost 5 bases and 7 bases, in that order; junction bases with no gene match: 8. Germline CDR1 reads MNHEY; CDR2 reads SMNVEV (reference sequence). CDR3 nucleotide sequence: TGTGCCAGCAGTACCAGCGGGAGGGAACGGGAGCAGTACTTC. Translation: CASSTSGREREQYF.

The chain employs TRBV7-9 and TRBJ1-4; D may be TRBD1 (5 bases). Looked up from germline, CDR1 is SEHNR and CDR2 is FQNEAQ (reference sequence). There are 15 residues in the CDR3. With 2 bases removed from V and 8 bases from J, the gap between germline ends came to 15 bases. DNA of the CDR3: TGTGCCAGCAGCTTATCGGGGGGTCTGGGGGAAAAACTGTTTTTT. Protein sequence: CASSLSGGLGEKLFF.

This chain connects TRBV11-2 to TRBJ2-3; weak D call: TRBD1 (6 bases). Germline V gene lookup returns CDR1 SGHAT and CDR2 FQNNGV. CDR3 length: 16 residues. V dropped 4 bases and J dropped 0 bases, with 14 bases sitting between them. CDR3 coding DNA: TGTGCCAGCAGCTCAGGGACAATCCCTAGCACAGATACGCAGTATTTT. It codes for CASSSGTIPSTDTQYF.

The V and J genes are TRBV5-1 and TRBJ2-1; 12 bases fit TRBD2. Germline values: CDR1 SGHRS, CDR2 YFSETQ. With 6 bases clipped from V and 2 bases from J, the junction kept 6 bases outside the gene matches. The CDR3 has 16 residues. The CDR3 sequence is CASNPTSGSPYNEQFF. In nucleotides, the CDR3 is TGCGCCAGCAATCCGACTAGCGGGAGCCCCTACAATGAGCAGTTCTTC. The full variable domain, rest sourced from reference TRBV5-1 and TRBJ2-1, is KAGVTQTPRYLIKTRGQQVTLSCSPISGHRSVSWYQQTPGQGLQFLFEYFSETQRNKGNFPGRFSGRQFSNSRSEMNVSTLELGDSALYLCASNPTSGSPYNEQFFGPGTRLTVL.

The chain combines TRBV12-2 with TRBJ1-5; the table gives TRBD1 as D, unverified against the DNA. TRBV12-2 is a pseudogene locus. CDR3 size: 17 residues. CDR3 in amino acids: CASRSRPGTKVLQPQHF. DNA for the CDR3: TGTGCAAGTCGCTCTCGACCCGGGACAAAAGTGCTTCAGCCCCAGCATTTT.

The chain recombines TRBV27 with TRBJ2-1; 7 bases line up with TRBD2. Germline V lookup: CDR1 MNHEY, CDR2 SMNVEV (reference sequence). This CDR3 has 16 amino acids. After removal of 5 bases from V and 6 bases from J, the junction contained 13 bases not matched to a gene. Written as DNA, the CDR3 is TGTGCCAGCAGTCCGCTGGTCGGGAGGTCTGGCAATGAGCAGTTCTTC. This gives the protein CASSPLVGRSGNEQFF.

This clone was seen just once. This chain joins TRBV19 and TRBJ2-2, with D maybe TRBD1 (5 bases). Germline values: CDR1 LNHDA, CDR2 SQIVND (reference sequence). The CDR3 runs to 16 residues. V gave up 4 bases and J gave up 3 bases, with 15 bases separating them. The CDR3 here is CASSTPQGLDTGELFF. For the CDR3, the DNA is TGTGCCAGTAGTACCCCCCAGGGTCTTGACACCGGGGAGCTGTTTTTT.